This T cell receptor beta chain was obtained from a study of cytomegalovirus exposure and HLA in healthy donors. Study overall: For the approximately 360 genotyped donors, 80% to 90% fell within the Caucasian-associated ancestry cluster. Study-wide results and limits: One variant, a missense change in DCLRE1C, was linked in a later analysis to TCR beta V- and J-gene trimming. The study carried out a later analysis of TCR beta sequences. It associated around 17,000 of them with specific HLA alleles at a false discovery rate of 0.05.

Remarks on this clone: The target antigen is unknown.

A multiplex PCR was run with 60 Vbeta primers and 13 Jbeta primers. Only in-frame clones appear in the TCRdb table, and some are missing; sequencing was by immunoSEQ multiplex PCR. The data show fewer than 200,000 clones, less than 80% seen once. Germline lookup yields CDR1 MGHRA and CDR2 YSYEKL. The CDR3 length is 14 residues. V lost 4 bases to trimming and J lost 5 bases, with 15 bases between them. Material: PBMCs. The genes are TRBV4-1 and TRBJ2-7, with D uncertain. The sequence derives from a man in his forties or fifties in good health and CMV-seronegative. The CDR3 here is CASSLTANSDEQYF. The CDR3 DNA reads TGCGCCAGCAGCCTGACCGCGAACAGTGACGAGCAGTACTTC.